Shown below are 17 T cell receptor beta chains from a single sample sequenced in a study of blood T cell repertoires in COVID-19. Clones were sequenced by immunoSEQ multiplex PCR, and TCRdb holds only the in-frame ones, with some missing. The table includes approximately 440,000 clones, about nine tenths detected once. The sequencing input was PBMCs or T cells enriched from blood (not recorded which). Receptors originate from a man between 18 and 35 years old who had recovered from COVID-19.

The chain uses TRBV4-2 and TRBJ1-2, with D possibly matching TRBD1 (5 bases). V dropped 0 bases and J dropped 3 bases, with 11 bases sitting between them. This CDR3 has 15 residues. Germline V gene data show CDR1 as LGHNA and CDR2 as YNFKEQ. The CDR3: CASSQEGGVDYGYTF. Here the CDR3 DNA reads TGTGCCAGCAGCCAAGAGGGGGGGGTGGACTATGGCTACACCTTC.

The V gene is TRBV2, the J gene TRBJ2-7; TRBD2 matches at 7 bases. After removal of 2 bases from V and 4 bases from J, the junction contained 17 bases not matched to a gene. The CDR3 has 18 amino acids. CDR1 and CDR2 (germline): SNHLY, FYNNEI. The CDR3 spells CASSEHPLASGNKYEQYF. The CDR3 coding sequence is TGTGCCAGCAGTGAACACCCCTTGGCTAGCGGAAACAAGTACGAGCAGTACTTC.

The rearrangement links TRBV2 to TRBJ1-6; TRBD1 matches at 8 bases. From germline, CDR1 is SNHLY and CDR2 FYNNEI. CDR3 length: 15 amino acids. Germline trimming cut 10 bases from V and 10 bases from J; bases unmatched to any gene: 15. CDR3 loop: CATNQGVQGASPLHF. The CDR3, as DNA: TGTGCCACCAACCAAGGGGTGCAGGGGGCCTCACCCCTCCACTTT.

The rearrangement joins TRBV3-1 (or the pseudogene TRBV3-2) to TRBJ1-2; the D gene is possibly TRBD1 (5 bases). The CDR3 runs 13 residues. Germline assignment: CDR1 LGHDT and CDR2 YNNKEL (reference sequence). V was pared by 1 base and J by 13 bases, with 16 bases between. For the CDR3, the DNA is TGTGCCAGCAGCCAAGCTTTGGTGTCAGGGTGCACCTTC. Its translation is CASSQALVSGCTF.

This sequence joins TRBV27 and TRBJ2-1, with 7 positions matching TRBD1. CDR3 length: 15 amino acids. The trim removed 4 bases at V and 5 bases at J, leaving 8 bases unmatched. In germline, CDR1 is MNHEY, CDR2 SMNVEV (reference sequence). Here the CDR3 reads CASSSTQGVNNEQFF. The CDR3 DNA reads as TGTGCCAGCAGTTCCACTCAGGGGGTAAACAATGAGCAGTTCTTC.

The chain is built from TRBV12-5 and TRBJ2-1, with 7 bases matching TRBD1. Per the germline V gene, CDR1 is LGHNT and CDR2 is FRNRAP. The V segment lost 3 bases and the J segment 15 bases; nucleotides outside the gene matches: 8. The CDR3 has 12 amino acids. The CDR3 loop reads CASGLERGRMFF. In nucleotides, the CDR3 is TGTGCTAGTGGTTTAGAGAGGGGGCGAATGTTCTTC. The full variable domain, rest sourced from reference TRBV12-5 and TRBJ2-1, is DARVTQTPRHKVTEMGQEVTMRCQPILGHNTVFWYRQTMMQGLELLAYFRNRAPLDDSGMPKDRFSAEMPDATLATLKIQPSEPRDSAVYFCASGLERGRMFFGPGTRLTVL.

The CDR3 sequence is CASSLLTSSGELFF. CDR3 nucleotide sequence: TGTGCCAGCAGCTTACTGACTAGCAGCGGGGAGCTGTTTTTT. The rearrangement uses TRBV11-3 and TRBJ2-2; 7 bases align to TRBD2. The CDR3 runs to 14 residues. Germline lookup yields CDR1 SGHNT and CDR2 YENEEA. V lost 2 bases to trimming and J lost 7 bases; unmatched junction nucleotides: 4.

The chain uses TRBV9 and TRBJ2-5, with TRBD2 matching 14 bases. Germline loops: CDR1 SGDLS, CDR2 YYNGEE. Trimming took 3 bases from V and 5 from J; bases not matched to a gene: 6. This CDR3 has 16 residues. Here the CDR3 DNA reads TGTGCCAGCAGCGCCGGGGGACTAGCGGGAGTTGAGACCCAGTACTTC. Protein product: CASSAGGLAGVETQYF.

This clone was observed once. The chain uses TRBV28 and TRBJ2-7; no clear D. V lost 10 bases to trimming and J lost 1 base, with 14 bases between them. There are 13 residues in the CDR3. From germline, CDR1 is MDHEN and CDR2 SYDVKM. In DNA form, the CDR3 reads TGTGCCATAGCCGGCACACCTTCCTACGAGCAGTACTTC. The encoded protein is CAIAGTPSYEQYF.

The genes are TRBV28 and TRBJ2-1, with 9 bases aligning to TRBD1. Germline CDR1 MDHEN, CDR2 SYDVKM. The CDR3 loop spans 17 amino acids. J was trimmed by 0 bases and V by 5 bases; bases with no gene match: 8. DNA for the CDR3: TGTGCCAGCAGTAAACCGGGACAGGGATACTCCTACAATGAGCAGTTCTTC. It yields the protein CASSKPGQGYSYNEQFF.

The rearrangement links TRBV5-5 to TRBJ2-1; perhaps TRBD2 as D (5 bases). This CDR3 has 13 residues. The germline CDR1 and CDR2 sequences are SGHKS and YYEKEE (reference sequence). Trimming removed 2 bases from V and 6 bases from J, with 9 bases in between. In DNA form, the CDR3 reads TGTGCCAGCAGCTTCGGCGCGGGCAATGAGCAGTTCTTC. As protein: CASSFGAGNEQFF.

The gene calls are TRBV5-1 and TRBJ2-1; D perhaps matches TRBD1 (5 bases). Germline CDR1 and CDR2: SGHRS and YFSETQ. The CDR3 length is 12 residues. Trimming pared 5 bases from V and 7 bases from J, leaving 10 bases between. The CDR3 spells CASRSDSNEQFF. DNA for the CDR3: TGCGCCAGCAGATCCGACAGTAATGAGCAGTTCTTC.

The gene calls are TRBV24-1 and TRBJ2-2; TRBD1 might be the D (5 bases). The germline V gene has CDR1 KGHDR and CDR2 SFDVKD. This CDR3 is 15 amino acids long. V was pared by 3 bases and J by 0 bases, with 7 bases between. The CDR3 loop reads CATSDRGTNTGELFF. The CDR3, as DNA: TGTGCCACCAGTGATAGGGGTACGAACACCGGGGAGCTGTTTTTT.

This rearrangement joins TRBV5-5 to TRBJ2-7; D may be TRBD2 (7 bases). This CDR3 is built from 15 residues. V was pared by 4 bases and J by 1 base, with 15 bases between. The V gene's germline CDR1 is SGHKS and CDR2 YYEKEE (reference sequence). The CDR3 loop reads CASSGGADISYEQYF. CDR3 nucleotide sequence: TGTGCCAGCAGCGGGGGGGCAGACATATCCTACGAGCAGTACTTC.

The gene calls are TRBV19 and TRBJ1-6; no reliable D call. CDR1 LNHDA and CDR2 SQIVND come from the germline V gene (reference sequence). The V end lost 3 bases, the J end lost 8 bases, and 11 bases lay between the germline ends. The CDR3 spans 14 residues. CDR3: CASSMSTTDSPLHF. The CDR3 DNA follows: TGTGCCAGTAGTATGAGCACGACTGATTCACCCCTCCACTTT.

This chain connects TRBV18 to TRBJ2-7; D possibly corresponds to TRBD1 (6 bases). The CDR3 spans 16 residues. With 6 bases removed from V and 6 bases from J, the gap between germline ends came to 24 bases. Germline V gene lookup returns CDR1 KGHSH and CDR2 LQKENI. The CDR3 sequence: CASSRLTGFDSGEQYF. CDR3 DNA sequence: TGTGCCAGCTCCCGATTGACAGGATTTGATTCAGGCGAGCAGTACTTC.

The V gene is TRBV2, the J gene TRBJ2-6; no firm D call. Germline assignment: CDR1 SNHLY and CDR2 FYNNEI. The CDR3 contains 15 residues. V was shortened by 3 bases and J by 0 bases, with 6 bases between the two germline ends. CDR3 protein: CASSEVVSGANVLTF. CDR3 nucleotide sequence: TGTGCCAGCAGTGAGGTAGTCTCTGGGGCCAACGTCCTGACTTTC. The full variable domain, its missing parts supplied by reference TRBV2 and TRBJ2-6, is EPEVTQTPSHQVTQMGQEVILRCVPISNHLYFYWYRQILGQKVEFLVSFYNNEISEKSEIFDDQFSVERPDGSNFTLKIRSTKLEDSAMYFCASSEVVSGANVLTFGAGSRLTVL.